This T cell receptor (beta chain) came from a study of blood T cell repertoires in COVID-19. Original methodology: Estimation of nucleated cell counts was performed using reference gene primer amplification. This table comes from immunoSEQ multiplex PCR, and its TCRdb copy is limited to in-frame clones, with some not included. The D gene and trimming were derived from the DNA, and the V and J assignments and clone size from that table. The table records 430,000 or so clones, roughly 90% of them present only once. Participants spanned ages about 18 to 100 years and resided in roughly 26 US areas. The CDR3 covers 17 residues. Germline V gives CDR1 MDHEN, CDR2 SYDVKM. V shed 5 bases and J 0 bases; nucleotides not matched to a gene: 11.

Sequenced: PBMCs or T cells enriched from blood (not recorded which). The clonotype originates from a woman aged 18-29 years who had been exposed to COVID-19. This chain uses TRBV28 with TRBJ1-2, with 8 bases matching TRBD1. The CDR3 here is CASSLGQGFLANYGYTF. CDR3 sequence (DNA): TGTGCCAGCAGTCTAGGACAGGGATTCTTAGCTAACTATGGCTACACCTTC.